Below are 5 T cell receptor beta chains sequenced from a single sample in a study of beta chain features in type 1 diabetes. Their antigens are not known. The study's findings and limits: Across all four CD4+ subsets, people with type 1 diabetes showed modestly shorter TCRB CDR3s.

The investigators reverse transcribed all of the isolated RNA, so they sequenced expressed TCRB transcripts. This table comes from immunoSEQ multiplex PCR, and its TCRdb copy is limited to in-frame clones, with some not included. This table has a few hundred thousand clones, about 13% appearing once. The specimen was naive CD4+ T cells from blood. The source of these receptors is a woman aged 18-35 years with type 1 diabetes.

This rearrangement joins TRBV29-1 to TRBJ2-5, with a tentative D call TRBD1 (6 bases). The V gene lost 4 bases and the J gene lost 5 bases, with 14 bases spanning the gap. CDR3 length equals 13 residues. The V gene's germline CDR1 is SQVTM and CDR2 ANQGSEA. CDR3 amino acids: CSVVVGGAETQYF. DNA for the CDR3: TGCAGCGTTGTGGTTGGGGGCGCGGAGACCCAGTACTTC.

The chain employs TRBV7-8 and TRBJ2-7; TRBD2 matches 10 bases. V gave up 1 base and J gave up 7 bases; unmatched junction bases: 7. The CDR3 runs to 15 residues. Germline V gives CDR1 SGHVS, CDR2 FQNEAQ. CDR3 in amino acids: CASSLGSSGSYEQYV. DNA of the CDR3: TGTGCCAGCAGCTTAGGATCTAGCGGGAGTTATGAGCAGTACGTC.

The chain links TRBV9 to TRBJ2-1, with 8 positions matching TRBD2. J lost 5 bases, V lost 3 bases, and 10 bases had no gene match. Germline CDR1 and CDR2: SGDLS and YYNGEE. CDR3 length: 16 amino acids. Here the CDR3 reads CASSGGGLAGHNEQFF. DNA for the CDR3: TGTGCCAGCAGCGGGGGAGGGCTAGCGGGTCACAATGAGCAGTTCTTC. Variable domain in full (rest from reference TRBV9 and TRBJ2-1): DSGVTQTPKHLITATGQRVTLRCSPRSGDLSVYWYQQSLDQGLQFLIQYYNGEERAKGNILERFSAQQFPDLHSELNLSSLELGDSALYFCASSGGGLAGHNEQFFGPGTRLTVL.

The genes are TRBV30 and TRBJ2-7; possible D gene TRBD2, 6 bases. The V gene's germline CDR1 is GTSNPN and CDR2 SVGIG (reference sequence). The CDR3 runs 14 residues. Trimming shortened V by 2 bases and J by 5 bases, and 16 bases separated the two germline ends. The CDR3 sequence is CAWSLVGGKDEQYF. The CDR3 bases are TGTGCCTGGAGTCTAGTCGGGGGAAAGGACGAGCAGTACTTC.

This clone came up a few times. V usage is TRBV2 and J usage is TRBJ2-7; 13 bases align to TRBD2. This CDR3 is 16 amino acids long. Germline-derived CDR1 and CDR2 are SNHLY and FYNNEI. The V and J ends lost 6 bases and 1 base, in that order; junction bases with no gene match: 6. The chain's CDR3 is CASRAGTSGKSYEQYF. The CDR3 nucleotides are TGTGCCAGCAGAGCCGGGACTAGCGGGAAATCCTACGAGCAGTACTTC. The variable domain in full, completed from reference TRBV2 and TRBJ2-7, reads EPEVTQTPSHQVTQMGQEVILRCVPISNHLYFYWYRQILGQKVEFLVSFYNNEISEKSEIFDDQFSVERPDGSNFTLKIRSTKLEDSAMYFCASRAGTSGKSYEQYFGPGTRLTVT.